This T cell receptor beta chain derives from a study of T cells in Graves' hyperthyroidism and ophthalmopathy. With regard to this clonotype: The antigen is unknown.

An absence of ophthalmopathy progression within 18 months meant stable Graves' hyperthyroidism. Clinical symptoms, serum thyroxine, TRAb, thyroid ultrasound and orbital computed tomography established diagnosis. RNA transcripts gave rise to amplified TCR beta CDR3 regions. During a first-round RT-PCR of the TCR CDR3, the HTBI primer set was used. TCRdb redid the calling of the multiplex PCR reads with MiXCR, one entry per CDR3 protein. The sample has fewer than 750,000 distinct CDR3 sequences; 46% are singletons. CDR1 is LGHNT and CDR2 is FRNRAP in the germline V gene. CDR3 length: 14 amino acids. Trimming shortened V by 3 bases and J by 4 bases, and 9 bases separated the two germline ends. Broader study findings: Ophthalmopathy was distinguished from stable hyperthyroidism by 13 V-J signatures. In blood, most of the thyroid clonotypes expanded above 0.001 were also present.

Input material: peripheral blood or thyroid tissue (not recorded which). The sequence derives from a woman between 18 and 29 years old with Graves' hyperthyroidism. The rearrangement uses TRBV12-5 and TRBJ2-2, with a tentative D call TRBD1 (6 bases). The CDR3 region is CASGFLGGTGELFF. CDR3 in DNA: TGTGCTAGTGGTTTTCTAGGGGGCACCGGGGAGCTGTTTTTT.